The source of this T cell receptor (beta chain) is a study of T cells after yellow fever vaccination. The germline V gene has CDR1 LNHDA and CDR2 SQIVND (reference sequence). This CDR3 is built from 17 residues. Trimming removed 9 bases from V and 0 bases from J; junction bases left unmatched: 17. Via MiXCR, TCRdb re-called the 5' RACE reads, giving one row per CDR3 protein. The data show hundreds of thousands of distinct CDR3 sequences, with 8.7% seen just once and about a sixth held by the top ten. Only a few counts were recorded for this clonotype. The specimen was PBMCs, collected on the day of the first yellow fever vaccination. This TCR was sampled from a man aged 18 to 30 who received the YFV17D yellow fever vaccine. The V and J genes are TRBV19 and TRBJ2-7; 7 bases are shared with TRBD1. The CDR3 bases are TGTGCCAGGCGTCCGGGACAGTCATCGTTCTTCTCCTACGAGCAGTACGTC. This sequence encodes CARRPGQSSFFSYEQYV.